This TCR beta chain was obtained from a study of blood T cell repertoires in COVID-19. As for the study in general: The origin of the acute and convalescent COVID-19 samples was the United States, Italy and Spain. PBMCs, B-cell-depleted T cells, or T cells provided the cDNA or gDNA that made up the material.

Study processing details: Reference gene primer amplification in the assay estimated nucleated cell counts. The method was immunoSEQ multiplex PCR; TCRdb's version includes in-frame clones alone and lacks a portion of them. V, J and clone size reflect that table, while D and trimming were determined from the DNA. The sample includes 50,000 to 55,000 clones, 87% of them seen just once. The germline V gene has CDR1 SGHRS and CDR2 YFSETQ. The CDR3 totals 15 residues. V lost 0 bases and J lost 4; bases outside the gene matches: 5. The J gene is TRBJ2-7, the V gene TRBV5-1; 9 bases map to TRBD1. Material for sequencing was peripheral blood. The clonotype was recovered from a man aged 50-60 years with acute or convalescent COVID-19. The CDR3 is CASSLVGQGDYEQYF. The CDR3 nucleotides are TGCGCCAGCAGCTTGGTGGGACAGGGCGATTACGAGCAGTACTTC.